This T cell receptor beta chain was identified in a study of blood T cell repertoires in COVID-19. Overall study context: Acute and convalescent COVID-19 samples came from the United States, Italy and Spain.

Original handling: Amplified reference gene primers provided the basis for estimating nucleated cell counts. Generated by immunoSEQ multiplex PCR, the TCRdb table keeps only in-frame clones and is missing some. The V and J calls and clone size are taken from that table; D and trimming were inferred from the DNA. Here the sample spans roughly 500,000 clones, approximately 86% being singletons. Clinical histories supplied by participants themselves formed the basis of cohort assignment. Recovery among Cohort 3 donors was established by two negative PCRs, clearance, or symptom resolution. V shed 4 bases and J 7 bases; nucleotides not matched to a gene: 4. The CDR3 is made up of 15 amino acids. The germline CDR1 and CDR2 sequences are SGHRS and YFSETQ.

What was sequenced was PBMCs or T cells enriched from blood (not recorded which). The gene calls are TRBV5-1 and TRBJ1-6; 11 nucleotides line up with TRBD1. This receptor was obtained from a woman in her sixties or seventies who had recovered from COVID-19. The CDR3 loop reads CASSPGTGGNSPLHF. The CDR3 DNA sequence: TGCGCCAGCAGCCCGGGGACAGGGGGGAATTCACCCCTCCACTTT.